This T cell receptor (beta chain) was sequenced in a study of blood T cell repertoires in COVID-19 (dated by TCRdb to about 2020). Context from the whole study: Samples from collaborators originated in the United States, Italy and Spain and spanned both the acute and convalescent phases of COVID-19. The material from the prospective study consisted of cDNA or gDNA derived from T cells, B-cell-depleted T cells, or PBMCs. The repertoires were released in a freely available public database meant as a resource for research on the immune response to SARS-CoV-2. Nearly every sample came with metadata listing a de-identified subject ID, COVID-19 status, age in years and sex. The dataset comprised deeply sampled blood TCRbeta repertoires from subjects exposed to, actively infected with, or recovered from COVID-19. Where available, HLA class I and class II types were obtained from metadata supplied by the sample provider rather than from assay-based typing. Samples were obtained from the ongoing ImmuneRACE study (first 160 participants) and from 1,200 or so subjects provided by 6 global collaborators.

Unmatched junction bases come to 5, with V trimmed by 4 bases and J by 7 bases. Inclusive of the bounding cysteine and phenylalanine, the CDR3 is 13 residues long. Of the read, only the CDR3 DNA is kept; its 39 bases are in frame from base 1. For CDR1 and CDR2, the germline V gene lists MNHEY and SVGAGI. Collaborating institutions collected whole blood in K2EDTA tubes following their own protocols. Collaborator samples were shipped for TCRbeta analysis as frozen whole blood, isolated PBMCs, or DNA extracted from either sample type. Points the paper makes about the study in general: How much clinical and demographic metadata was included differed by source and by participant, and the metadata was provided uncurated.

Comments on this clone: Its target antigen remains unknown. Base qualities were left out, and no much larger clone turns up one base away.

The immunoSEQ Assay, a bias-controlled multiplex PCR, was used to amplify TCRbeta CDR3 regions from genomic DNA. As for the original processing: The number of nucleated cells in each sample was estimated from the amplification of reference gene primers within the assay. To quantify the absolute abundance of each unique TCRbeta CDR3 rearrangement, sequence reads were collapsed and filtered. For each sample, productive Simpson clonality was calculated by taking the square root of Simpson's diversity index across productive rearrangements. The table comes from immuneACCESS by way of TCRdb, which keeps in-frame sequences with V and J called. Part of the clones is missing from these tables; in studies checked, under half for an unresolved V gene and the rest for unknown reasons. V, J and clone size reflect that table, while D and trimming were determined from the DNA. Across this sample there are about 210,000 clones, with around four fifths seen only once. The leading ten clones occupy less than 3.5% of the sample.

The sequence was collected from a man aged 50 or older with active or convalescent COVID-19. The source material was peripheral blood. This chain is built from TRBV6-5 and TRBJ1-1; TRBD1 matches 8 bases in the middle. The CDR3 loop reads CASSSPQGVEAFF. The DNA sequence is as follows: TGTGCCAGCAGTTCCCCACAGGGGGTTGAAGCTTTCTTT.